This T cell receptor beta chain was captured in a study of T cells in narcolepsy. The CDR3 spans 17 residues. Trimming took 0 bases from V and 9 from J; bases not matched to a gene: 12. Germline CDR1 reads LNHNV; CDR2 reads YYDKDF (reference sequence). TCRdb keeps only in-frame clones here, not all; method: immunoSEQ multiplex PCR. Of some 8,000 clones listed, roughly two thirds are singletons. Whole-study results and caveats: Same-patient CSF and blood CD4+ T cell clonotypes included HCRT-specific and TRIB2-specific autoreactive ones. Healthy controls reportedly lacked the autoreactive clonotypes serially found in patients' blood.

A note on this clone: Antigen unknown.

This sequence joins TRBV15 and TRBJ1-5; 9 nucleotides match TRBD1. The sequenced sample was CD45RA- memory CD8+ T cells from PBMCs. This clonotype was obtained from a human donor with narcolepsy. CDR3: CATSREPGQGIPRPQHF. The CDR3 DNA sequence: TGTGCCACCAGCAGAGAACCGGGACAGGGTATACCACGGCCCCAGCATTTT.